One and the same sample provided the 27 T cell receptor beta chains below, sequenced in a study of blood T cell repertoires in COVID-19. The data were produced by immunoSEQ multiplex PCR, yet TCRdb's version contains in-frame clones alone and is incomplete. The data show more than 200,000 clones, around 90% seen once. The sample comprised peripheral blood. These receptors were taken from a man aged 65 to 79 with acute or convalescent COVID-19.

This clone was picked up a small number of times. This CDR3 is CAISESTVNNQPQHF. In DNA form, the CDR3 reads TGTGCCATCAGTGAGTCGACAGTAAACAATCAGCCCCAGCATTTT. The chain joins TRBV10-3 to TRBJ1-5; possible D gene TRBD1, 5 bases. Per germline, CDR1 ENHRY and CDR2 SYGVKD. The germline V and J ends were trimmed by 0 bases and 3 bases, with 9 bases remaining between them. The CDR3 loop spans 15 amino acids.

This chain links TRBV7-9 with TRBJ1-5, with 9 bases identical to TRBD1. The CDR3 covers 16 residues. The germline V gene has CDR1 SEHNR and CDR2 FQNEAQ (reference sequence). Unmatched junction bases numbered 7, after V lost 3 bases and J lost 4 bases. CDR3 region: CASSLTGTGYNQPQHF. In nucleotides, the CDR3 is TGTGCCAGCAGCTTGACCGGGACAGGGTATAATCAGCCCCAGCATTTT.

The gene calls are TRBV5-1 and TRBJ1-6, with D possibly matching TRBD1 (6 bases). The CDR3 runs to 15 residues. Trimming shortened V by 0 bases and J by 7 bases, and 11 bases separated the two germline ends. Germline assignment: CDR1 SGHRS and CDR2 YFSETQ. In DNA form, the CDR3 reads TGCGCCAGCAGCTTGGTACAGGGCACCAATTCACCCCTCCACTTT. Its translation is CASSLVQGTNSPLHF.

The rearrangement uses TRBV24-1 and TRBJ2-1, with 7 bases aligning to TRBD2. CDR1 is KGHDR, CDR2 SFDVKD, per germline. The CDR3 covers 13 residues. V dropped 10 bases and J dropped 0; count of bases not matched to a gene: 2. As DNA, the CDR3 is TGTGCCACGGGGGGGAGCTCCTACAATGAGCAGTTCTTC. This codes for CATGGSSYNEQFF.

The chain uses TRBV6-1 and TRBJ2-7; D possibly corresponds to TRBD2 (6 bases). CDR1 is MNHNS and CDR2 is SASEGT in the germline V gene. The CDR3 has 15 residues. V was trimmed by 3 bases and J by 4 bases, leaving 16 bases between them. CDR3 DNA: TGTGCCAGCAGTGACCCAAGGCGTAGCGGATACGAGCAGTACTTC. Translating it yields CASSDPRRSGYEQYF.

The genes are TRBV4-3 and TRBJ2-4, with a weak D call TRBD1 (6 bases). CDR3 length: 13 residues. The germline V gene encodes CDR1 LGHNA and CDR2 YSLEER. The V end was cut by 0 bases, the J end by 7 bases, with 7 bases between. The CDR3 region is CASSQETGNIQYF. CDR3 bases: TGCGCCAGCAGCCAAGAAACAGGGAACATTCAGTACTTC.

The rearrangement joins TRBV5-1 to TRBJ1-6, with a possible D match to TRBD1 (6 bases). Germline V gene sequence: CDR1 SGHRS, CDR2 YFSETQ. The CDR3 has 13 residues. Trimming pared 0 bases from V and 8 bases from J, leaving 6 bases between. Written as DNA, the CDR3 is TGCGCCAGCAGCTTGGAGGGGGATTCACCCCTCCACTTT. It yields the protein CASSLEGDSPLHF.

This clone showed up many times. For the CDR3, the DNA is TGTGCCAGCAGCCCACCCCTGGCAGGGAACATCTATGGCTACACCTTC. Protein sequence: CASSPPLAGNIYGYTF. The rearrangement uses TRBV5-6 and TRBJ1-2, with D perhaps matching TRBD1 (5 bases). The germline V gene has CDR1 SGHDT and CDR2 YYEEEE. This CDR3 is 16 amino acids long. Trimming shortened V by 4 bases and J by 4 bases, and 20 bases separated the two germline ends.

This sequence joins TRBV6-5 and TRBJ2-1; D may be TRBD1 (6 bases). V lost 4 bases and J lost 9, with 13 bases in between. CDR1 and CDR2 from the germline V gene are MNHEY and SVGAGI. This CDR3 region has 13 residues. The CDR3: CASSFNRELEQFF. In nucleotides, the CDR3 is TGTGCCAGCAGTTTCAACAGGGAACTTGAGCAGTTCTTC.

This clone has just one count. V gene TRBV2 combines with J gene TRBJ2-1; 7 bases match TRBD2. The V gene end was trimmed by 8 bases and the J gene end by 4 bases; junction bases not matched to a gene: 11. There are 15 residues in the CDR3. CDR1 is SNHLY, CDR2 FYNNEI, per germline. CDR3 protein: CASAVGDYLYNEQFF. CDR3 DNA sequence: TGTGCCAGCGCCGTGGGGGACTATCTTTACAATGAGCAGTTCTTC.

The gene calls are TRBV28 and TRBJ1-1, with 9 positions matching TRBD1. The CDR3 runs 17 residues. The V segment lost 5 bases and the J segment 5 bases; nucleotides outside the gene matches: 15. Per the germline V gene, CDR1 is MDHEN and CDR2 is SYDVKM. CDR3 DNA: TGTGCCAGCAGTCTGCCGTCCCGGGACAGGGAATGGACTGAAGCTTTCTTT. It is translated as CASSLPSRDREWTEAFF.

The chain combines TRBV3-1 (or the pseudogene TRBV3-2) with TRBJ2-5; 10 nucleotides match TRBD1. This CDR3 region has 14 residues. CDR1 is LGHDT and CDR2 is YNNKEL in the germline V gene (reference sequence). The trim removed 1 base at V and 5 bases at J, leaving 1 base unmatched. The CDR3 spells CASSQGTGGETQYF. The CDR3 DNA follows: TGTGCCAGCAGCCAAGGGACAGGGGGTGAGACCCAGTACTTC.

The rearrangement uses TRBV5-4 and TRBJ2-2, with 9 nucleotides matching TRBD2. This CDR3 is built from 16 residues. The V segment lost 4 bases and the J segment 6 bases; nucleotides outside the gene matches: 10. Germline V gene lookup returns CDR1 SGHNT and CDR2 YYREEE (reference sequence). The CDR3 protein is CASSPIAGGQAGELFF. The CDR3 DNA reads as TGTGCCAGCAGCCCTATCGCGGGAGGGCAGGCCGGGGAGCTGTTTTTT.

CDR3 in amino acids: CATSDPSRSLNNEQFF. CDR3 coding DNA: TGTGCCACCAGTGACCCTAGCAGGAGCCTCAACAATGAGCAGTTCTTC. V gene TRBV24-1 combines with J gene TRBJ2-1; D perhaps matches TRBD2 (5 bases). Germline assignment: CDR1 KGHDR and CDR2 SFDVKD. This CDR3 is 16 amino acids long. The germline V and J ends were trimmed by 4 bases and 5 bases, with 17 bases remaining between them.

Remarks on this clone: This sample includes further DNA sequences coding for the same CDR3. The rearrangement uses TRBV3-1 (or the pseudogene TRBV3-2) and TRBJ1-5; TRBD1 is a possible D gene (6 bases). This CDR3 comprises 16 residues. The V gene's germline CDR1 is LGHDT and CDR2 YNNKEL (reference sequence). V lost 1 base, J lost 0 bases, and 10 bases lay in between. CDR3 residues: CASSQGGGYSNQPQHF. CDR3 DNA sequence: TGTGCCAGCAGCCAAGGAGGGGGATATAGCAATCAGCCCCAGCATTTT.

The V call is TRBV27, the J call TRBJ2-7; possible D gene TRBD1, 6 bases. The CDR3 runs to 14 residues. The germline V gene has CDR1 MNHEY and CDR2 SMNVEV (reference sequence). V lost 7 bases to trimming and J lost 0 bases, with 13 bases between them. The chain's CDR3 is CASKGQESSYEQYF. The CDR3 DNA follows: TGTGCCAGCAAGGGACAAGAAAGCTCCTACGAGCAGTACTTC.

This clone was seen only a few times. The rearrangement joins TRBV5-1 to TRBJ2-1; TRBD2 agrees at 7 bases. Germline-derived CDR1 and CDR2 are SGHRS and YFSETQ. The CDR3 consists of 18 residues. V lost 3 bases and J lost 5; bases outside the gene matches: 17. CDR3 in amino acids: CASSSGALARGGNNEQFF. CDR3 nucleotides: TGCGCCAGCAGCTCTGGAGCACTAGCGAGGGGTGGGAACAATGAGCAGTTCTTC.

This rearrangement joins TRBV12-5 to TRBJ1-3; no reliable D call. Germline lookup yields CDR1 LGHNT and CDR2 FRNRAP. The CDR3 consists of 15 residues. Trimming removed 6 bases at V and 0 bases at J, with 12 bases between. The CDR3 loop is CASGHYSISGNTIYF. In DNA form, the CDR3 reads TGTGCTAGTGGCCACTACTCGATCTCTGGAAACACCATATATTTT. The variable domain in full, with the rest retrieved from reference TRBV12-5 and TRBJ1-3, is DARVTQTPRHKVTEMGQEVTMRCQPILGHNTVFWYRQTMMQGLELLAYFRNRAPLDDSGMPKDRFSAEMPDATLATLKIQPSEPRDSAVYFCASGHYSISGNTIYFGEGSWLTVV.

The gene calls are TRBV6-2 or TRBV6-3 and TRBJ2-1; TRBD2 matches 7 bases. The CDR3 has 14 residues. CDR1 and CDR2 from the germline V gene are MNHEY and SVGEGT. V was clipped by 2 bases and J by 5 bases; unmatched bases: 3. The CDR3 bases are TGTGCCAGCAGTTACATTGGACTAGACAATGAGCAGTTCTTC. The encoded protein is CASSYIGLDNEQFF.

The J gene is TRBJ2-1, the V gene TRBV5-6; 13 nucleotides match TRBD2. The germline V gene encodes CDR1 SGHDT and CDR2 YYEEEE. The CDR3 consists of 17 residues. The V segment lost 0 bases and the J segment 8 bases; nucleotides outside the gene matches: 8. Here the CDR3 reads CASSLALTSGRMDEQFF. CDR3 coding DNA: TGTGCCAGCAGCTTGGCCTTGACTAGCGGGAGGATGGATGAGCAGTTCTTC.

The CDR3 sequence is CASSLAASGRETQYF. CDR3 in DNA: TGCGCCAGCAGCTTGGCCGCTAGCGGGAGGGAGACCCAGTACTTC. The rearrangement joins TRBV5-1 to TRBJ2-5, with 11 nucleotides matching TRBD2. The J segment lost 5 bases and the V segment lost 0 bases, leaving 3 bases of the junction unmatched. CDR1 is SGHRS, CDR2 YFSETQ, per germline. The CDR3 sequence is 15 residues long.

The V gene is TRBV7-2, the J gene TRBJ2-1; no reliable D call. Per germline, CDR1 SGHTA and CDR2 FQGNSA. This CDR3 region has 15 residues. The V and J ends lost 2 bases and 6 bases respectively, with 14 bases between them. The CDR3 loop reads CASSLLGTSGNEQFF. CDR3 DNA sequence: TGTGCCAGCAGCTTATTAGGAACTTCGGGCAATGAGCAGTTCTTC.

The chain employs TRBV18 and TRBJ2-2; weak D call: TRBD1 (6 bases). V dropped 4 bases and J dropped 6 bases, with 18 bases sitting between them. The CDR3 runs to 16 residues. Germline CDR1 is KGHSH and CDR2 is LQKENI. The CDR3 loop reads CASSRTGTPRAGELFF. The CDR3 DNA is TGTGCCAGCTCACGCACCGGGACACCCCGAGCCGGGGAGCTGTTTTTT.

The chain is built from TRBV19 and TRBJ2-3; possibly TRBD2 for D (6 bases). The germline V gene has CDR1 LNHDA and CDR2 SQIVND (reference sequence). This CDR3 comprises 15 residues. V was pared by 1 base and J by 2 bases, with 10 bases between. This chain's CDR3 is CASSIGGGDTDTQYF. The DNA of the CDR3 is TGTGCCAGTAGTATAGGAGGAGGGGACACAGATACGCAGTATTTT.

CDR3 protein: CASSSTSDETQYF. CDR3 DNA sequence: TGTGCCAGCAGCTCCACTAGCGACGAGACCCAGTACTTC. J is TRBJ2-5 and V is TRBV7-3; 7 positions agree with TRBD2. In germline, CDR1 is SGHTA, CDR2 FQGTGA. The CDR3 consists of 13 residues. After removal of 4 bases from V and 5 bases from J, the junction contained 4 bases not matched to a gene.

The chain joins TRBV7-8 to TRBJ2-1; TRBD1 aligns across 7 bases. With 4 bases clipped from V and 0 bases from J, the junction kept 3 bases outside the gene matches. Germline CDR1 reads SGHVS; CDR2 reads FQNEAQ. This CDR3 contains 15 residues. CDR3 sequence (DNA): TGTGCCAGCAGCTGGACAGGTAGCTCCTACAATGAGCAGTTCTTC. Protein: CASSWTGSSYNEQFF.

This rearrangement joins TRBV10-3 to TRBJ2-7, with D possibly matching TRBD1 (5 bases). The CDR3 is 17 residues long. Trimming cost V 0 bases and J 2 bases, with 17 bases left between them. In germline, CDR1 is ENHRY, CDR2 SYGVKD. DNA of the CDR3: TGTGCCATCAGTGAGTCGAAATCAGGGCCCCCCCCCTACGAGCAGTACTTC. It is translated as CAISESKSGPPPYEQYF.